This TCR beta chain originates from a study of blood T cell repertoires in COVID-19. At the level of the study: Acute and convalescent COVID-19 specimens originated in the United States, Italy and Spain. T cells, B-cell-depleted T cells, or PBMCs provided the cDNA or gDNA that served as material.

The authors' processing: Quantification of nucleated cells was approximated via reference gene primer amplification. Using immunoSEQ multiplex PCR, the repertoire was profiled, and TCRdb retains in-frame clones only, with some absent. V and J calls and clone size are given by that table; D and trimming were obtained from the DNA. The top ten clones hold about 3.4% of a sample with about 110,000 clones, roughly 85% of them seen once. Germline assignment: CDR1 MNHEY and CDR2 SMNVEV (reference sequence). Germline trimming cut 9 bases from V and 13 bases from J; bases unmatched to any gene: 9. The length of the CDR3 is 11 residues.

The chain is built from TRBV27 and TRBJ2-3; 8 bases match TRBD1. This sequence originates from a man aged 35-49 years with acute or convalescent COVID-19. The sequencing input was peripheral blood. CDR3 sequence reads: CASWKGGQEYF. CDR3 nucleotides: TGTGCCAGTTGGAAAGGGGGACAGGAGTATTTT.